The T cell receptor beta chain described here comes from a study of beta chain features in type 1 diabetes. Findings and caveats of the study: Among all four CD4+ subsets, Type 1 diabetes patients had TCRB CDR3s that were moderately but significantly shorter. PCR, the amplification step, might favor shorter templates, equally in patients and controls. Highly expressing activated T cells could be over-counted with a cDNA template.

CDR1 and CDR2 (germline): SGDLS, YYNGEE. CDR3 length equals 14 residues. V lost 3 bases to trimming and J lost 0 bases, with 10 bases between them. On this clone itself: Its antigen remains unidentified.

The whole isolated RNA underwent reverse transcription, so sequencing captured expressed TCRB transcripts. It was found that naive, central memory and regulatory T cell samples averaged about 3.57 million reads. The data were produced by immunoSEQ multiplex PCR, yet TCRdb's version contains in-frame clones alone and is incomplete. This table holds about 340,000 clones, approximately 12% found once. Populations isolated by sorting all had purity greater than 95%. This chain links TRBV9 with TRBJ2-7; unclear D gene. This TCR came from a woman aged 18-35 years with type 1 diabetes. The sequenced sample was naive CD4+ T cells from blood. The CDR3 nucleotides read TGTGCCAGCAGCGCGTTGGGCACCTCCTACGAGCAGTACTTC. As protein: CASSALGTSYEQYF.